These 2 T cell receptor beta chains were sequenced from one sample in a study of blood T cell repertoires in COVID-19. TCRdb keeps only in-frame clones here, not all; method: immunoSEQ multiplex PCR. Of just over 150,000 clones in the sample, 70% to 85% were seen once. Sequencing was performed on peripheral blood. All receptors derive from an elderly woman with acute or convalescent COVID-19.

The V and J genes are TRBV7-8 and TRBJ2-1; TRBD2 aligns across 7 bases. The CDR3 loop spans 17 amino acids. Germline loops: CDR1 SGHVS, CDR2 FQNEAQ. The junction had 19 bases not matched to a gene; V was cut back by 7 bases and J by 7 bases. DNA of the CDR3: TGTGCCAGCACACTAGGGGCGGGAGTAATTCCCCTAAATGAGCAGTTCTTC. It codes for CASTLGAGVIPLNEQFF.

The rearrangement links TRBV10-3 to TRBJ2-7; 8 bases are a match to TRBD2. Per the germline V gene, CDR1 is ENHRY and CDR2 is SYGVKD. The CDR3 runs to 17 residues. Losses at the gene ends were 6 bases for V and 5 bases for J; bases not matched to a gene: 18. In DNA form, the CDR3 reads TGTGCCATCAGGAGCGGCGGGAGGCCTCCCGCAGGCCACGAGCAGTACTTC. This gives the protein CAIRSGGRPPAGHEQYF.